Listed below are T cell receptor beta chains from one sample, sequenced in a study of blood T cell repertoires in COVID-19. TCRdb's copy holds only in-frame clones and misses some; the assay was immunoSEQ multiplex PCR. The table records approximately 180,000 clones, around 83% of them present only once. Sequencing was performed on PBMCs or T cells enriched from blood (not recorded which). All receptors derive from a middle-aged man who had recovered from COVID-19. Both conserved end residues are part of each CDR3. Fields, in order: V gene, J gene, D gene, clone size, CDR3 protein, CDR3 DNA. D genes are given only for firm matches. Clone size is given for some rows only: seen once, a few or many times, or a class if the clone is expanded.

V: TRBV7-9
J: TRBJ1-2
D: -
size: -
CDR3: CASSLSTGSNYGYTF
DNA: TGTGCCAGCAGCTTATCGACAGGATCTAACTATGGCTACACCTTC

V: TRBV6-6
J: TRBJ1-2
D: -
size: -
CDR3: CASSYSPRGGYTF
DNA: TGTGCCAGCAGTTACTCACCCCGGGGAGGCTACACCTTC

V: TRBV30
J: TRBJ2-7
D: -
size: -
CDR3: CAWSPVWGGAAYEQYF
DNA: TGTGCCTGGAGCCCCGTGTGGGGGGGGGCCGCCTACGAGCAGTACTTC

V: TRBV7-2
J: TRBJ2-5
D: TRBD1
size: once
CDR3: CASSWDRQGTQYF
DNA: TGTGCCAGCAGCTGGGATAGACAGGGGACCCAGTACTTC

V: TRBV18
J: TRBJ1-2
D: TRBD1
size: -
CDR3: CASSPTRQGAGYTF
DNA: TGTGCCAGCTCACCAACTAGACAGGGGGCTGGCTACACCTTC

V: TRBV12-3/TRBV12-4
J: TRBJ2-6
D: -
size: -
CDR3: CASSPGSVLTF
DNA: TGTGCCAGCAGCCCGGGATCCGTCCTGACTTTC

V: TRBV7-2
J: TRBJ2-1
D: TRBD1
size: -
CDR3: CASSVGQGNNEQFF
DNA: TGTGCCAGCAGCGTGGGACAGGGTAACAATGAGCAGTTCTTC

V: TRBV27
J: TRBJ2-3
D: TRBD2
size: -
CDR3: CASSPSGGARTDTQYF
DNA: TGTGCCAGCAGCCCTAGCGGGGGGGCCCGCACAGATACGCAGTATTTT

V: TRBV11-2
J: TRBJ1-2
D: TRBD1
size: -
CDR3: CASSLIRQGDDYGYTF
DNA: TGTGCCAGCAGCTTAATCCGACAGGGGGATGACTATGGCTACACCTTC

V: TRBV25-1
J: TRBJ1-2
D: TRBD1
size: -
CDR3: CASSEGQLRGYTF
DNA: TGTGCCAGCAGTGAGGGACAGCTTCGTGGCTACACCTTC

V: TRBV28
J: TRBJ1-4
D: TRBD1
size: few
CDR3: CASSSADRLKFF
DNA: TGTGCCAGCAGTTCAGCGGACAGGTTGAAGTTTTTT

V: TRBV3-1/TRBV3-2
J: TRBJ1-6
D: -
size: -
CDR3: CASSQGQGSYNSPLHF
DNA: TGTGCCAGCAGCCAAGGTCAGGGTAGCTATAATTCACCCCTCCACTTT

V: TRBV7-2
J: TRBJ1-5
D: -
size: -
CDR3: CASSPRVSQPQHF
DNA: TGTGCCAGCAGCCCCAGGGTTAGTCAGCCCCAGCATTTT

V: TRBV7-6
J: TRBJ2-7
D: TRBD1
size: -
CDR3: CASSPGQGYEQYF
DNA: TGTGCCAGCAGCCCGGGACAGGGCTACGAGCAGTACTTC

V: TRBV19
J: TRBJ2-1
D: -
size: -
CDR3: CASSRHGSSYNEQFF
DNA: TGTGCCAGTAGTAGACATGGGAGCTCCTACAATGAGCAGTTCTTC

V: TRBV3-1/TRBV3-2
J: TRBJ2-5
D: TRBD2
size: -
CDR3: CASSPGSGSQETQYF
DNA: TGTGCCAGCAGCCCCGGGAGCGGGAGCCAAGAGACCCAGTACTTC

V: TRBV25-1
J: TRBJ2-6
D: -
size: -
CDR3: CASSENPGSSGANVLTF
DNA: TGTGCCAGCAGTGAAAATCCAGGGTCCTCTGGGGCCAACGTCCTGACTTTC

V: TRBV10-3
J: TRBJ1-1
D: -
size: -
CDR3: CATRSTNTEAFF
DNA: TGTGCCACCCGGTCAACGAACACTGAAGCTTTCTTT

V: TRBV20-1
J: TRBJ1-5
D: -
size: -
CDR3: CSASSGLMSQPQHF
DNA: TGCAGTGCTAGTTCCGGGTTGATGAGTCAGCCCCAGCATTTT

V: TRBV7-2
J: TRBJ1-1
D: -
size: -
CDR3: CASSSPGVNTEAFF
DNA: TGTGCCAGCAGCTCGCCGGGGGTGAACACTGAAGCTTTCTTT

V: TRBV2
J: TRBJ2-2
D: -
size: -
CDR3: CASSGVRQAAAGELFF
DNA: TGTGCCAGCAGTGGGGTCCGACAGGCGGCCGCCGGGGAGCTGTTTTTT

V: TRBV27
J: TRBJ1-1
D: -
size: many
CDR3: CASSILGASNTEAFF
DNA: TGTGCCAGCAGTATACTGGGGGCGTCGAACACTGAAGCTTTCTTT

V: TRBV19
J: TRBJ1-2
D: -
size: -
CDR3: CASSMGGERTYGYTF
DNA: TGTGCCAGTAGTATGGGGGGGGAGAGGACCTATGGCTACACCTTC

V: TRBV9
J: TRBJ2-5
D: TRBD2
size: -
CDR3: CASSVGLAGGPKYF
DNA: TGTGCCAGCAGCGTAGGACTAGCGGGGGGGCCCAAATACTTC

V: TRBV5-1
J: TRBJ2-1
D: TRBD2
size: -
CDR3: CASSSGTSGGAHEQFF
DNA: TGCGCCAGCAGCTCCGGGACTAGCGGGGGGGCCCATGAGCAGTTCTTC

V: TRBV11-2
J: TRBJ1-2
D: TRBD1
size: -
CDR3: CASSSQGAWGYTF
DNA: TGTGCCAGCAGCTCCCAGGGGGCATGGGGCTACACCTTC

V: TRBV27
J: TRBJ2-3
D: -
size: -
CDR3: CASSSTTATDTQYF
DNA: TGTGCCAGCAGTTCTACGACAGCCACAGATACGCAGTATTTT

V: TRBV30
J: TRBJ1-6
D: -
size: -
CDR3: CAWSRQDNSPLHF
DNA: TGTGCCTGGAGTCGACAGGATAATTCACCCCTCCACTTT

V: TRBV18
J: TRBJ1-1
D: -
size: -
CDR3: CASSPGLNTEAFF
DNA: TGTGCCAGCTCACCAGGGCTGAACACTGAAGCTTTCTTT

V: TRBV14
J: TRBJ1-1
D: -
size: once
CDR3: CASSVGESGLNTEAFF
DNA: TGTGCCAGCAGCGTGGGCGAGAGCGGTTTGAACACTGAAGCTTTCTTT

V: TRBV18
J: TRBJ2-1
D: -
size: -
CDR3: CASSPRRGQPPNEQFF
DNA: TGTGCCAGCTCACCGCGGAGGGGCCAACCCCCCAATGAGCAGTTCTTC

V: TRBV6-5
J: TRBJ1-1
D: -
size: -
CDR3: CASIRDKNTEAFF
DNA: TGTGCCAGCATCCGGGACAAGAACACTGAAGCTTTCTTT

V: TRBV7-8
J: TRBJ1-2
D: -
size: -
CDR3: CASSSNSGGIQLYGYTF
DNA: TGTGCCAGCAGCAGTAATAGCGGCGGGATCCAATTATATGGCTACACCTTC

V: TRBV15
J: TRBJ1-5
D: -
size: -
CDR3: CATSRDRGNQPQHF
DNA: TGTGCCACCAGCAGAGACAGGGGTAATCAGCCCCAGCATTTT

V: TRBV19
J: TRBJ2-7
D: -
size: -
CDR3: CASSTPPQVEQYF
DNA: TGTGCCAGTAGTACTCCCCCACAGGTCGAGCAGTACTTC